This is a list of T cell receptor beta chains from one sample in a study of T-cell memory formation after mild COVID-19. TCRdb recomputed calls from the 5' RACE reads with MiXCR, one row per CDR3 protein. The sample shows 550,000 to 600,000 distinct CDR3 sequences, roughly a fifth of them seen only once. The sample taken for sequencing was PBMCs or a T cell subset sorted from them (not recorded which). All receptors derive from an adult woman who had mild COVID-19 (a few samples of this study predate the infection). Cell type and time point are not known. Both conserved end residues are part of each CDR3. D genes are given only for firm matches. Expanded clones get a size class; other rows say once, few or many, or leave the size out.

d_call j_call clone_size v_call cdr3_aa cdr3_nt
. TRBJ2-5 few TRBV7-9 CASSLDLEETQYF TGTGCCAGCAGCTTAGATCTGGAGGAGACCCAGTACTTC
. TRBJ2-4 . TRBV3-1 CASSYILAKNIQYF TGTGCCAGCAGTTACATCCTAGCCAAAAACATTCAGTACTTC
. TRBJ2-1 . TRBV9 CASSVGLNEQFF TGTGCCAGCAGCGTAGGCTTGAACGAGCAGTTCTTC
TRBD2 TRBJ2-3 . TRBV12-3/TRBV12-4 CASSPPTSGARGDTQYF TGTGCCAGCAGTCCGCCTACAAGCGGGGCCCGGGGAGATACGCAGTATTTT
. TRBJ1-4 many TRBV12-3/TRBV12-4 CASRVFRGRVNEKLFF TGTGCCAGCAGAGTTTTCCGTGGGAGGGTCAATGAAAAACTGTTTTTT
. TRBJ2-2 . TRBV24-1 CATSDLLGTGELFF TGTGCCACCAGTGATTTGCTGGGGACCGGGGAGCTGTTTTTT
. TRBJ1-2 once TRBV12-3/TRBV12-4 CASSLTQAPDTF TGTGCCAGCAGCTTAACACAGGCCCCTGATACCTTC
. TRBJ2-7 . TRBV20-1 CSAREVPGEQYF TGCAGTGCTAGAGAAGTCCCGGGGGAGCAGTACTTC
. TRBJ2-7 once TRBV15 CATSEFQGTYEQYF TGTGCCACCAGCGAGTTTCAGGGAACCTACGAGCAGTACTTC
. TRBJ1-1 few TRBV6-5 CASRGRVTEAFF TGTGCCAGCAGGGGGCGGGTCACTGAAGCTTTCTTT
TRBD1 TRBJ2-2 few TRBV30 CACKTGERTGELFF TGTGCCTGTAAGACAGGGGAGCGGACCGGGGAGCTGTTTTTT
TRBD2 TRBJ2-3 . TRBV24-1 CATSDGGLAGLTDTQYF TGTGCCACCAGTGATGGGGGACTAGCGGGGCTCACAGATACGCAGTATTTT
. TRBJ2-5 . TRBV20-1 CSARWDSETQYF TGCAGTGCTAGATGGGACTCCGAGACCCAGTACTTC
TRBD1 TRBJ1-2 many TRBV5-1 CASSLSGTGVSYTF TGCGCCAGCAGCTTGTCCGGGACAGGGGTTAGCTACACCTTC
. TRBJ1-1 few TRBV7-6 CASSLDGGGQLNTEAFF TGTGCCAGCAGCTTAGACGGCGGGGGACAACTGAACACTGAAGCTTTCTTT
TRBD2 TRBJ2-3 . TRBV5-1 CASSLAPSGGQDTQYF TGCGCCAGCAGCTTGGCGCCTAGCGGGGGGCAAGATACGCAGTATTTT